Only a few counts were recorded for the clone carrying this TCR beta chain. Antigen unknown. The data belong to a study of response to subunit inactivated influenza vaccine. Study observations and caveats: Each seasonal influenza vaccination, the authors suggested, recruits few new T cells.

TCRdb passed the RT-PCR reads through MiXCR, listing each CDR3 protein once. The sample consists of about 540,000 distinct CDR3 sequences, under 25% of them appearing once. This sample also belongs to another study, concerning T cells expressing NK-cell markers. As reported in that work: 5'RACE template switching with UMIs produced the TCR beta cDNA. Seven of the eight sequenced donors were classified as HCMV-seropositive, and one was classified as seronegative. Whether expanded NKG2C+ T cell clones were HCMV-specific remained unclear.

Material: CD4+ T cells sorted from PBMCs, obtained roughly 12 days after vaccination. This sequence was found in a man aged 50-60 years who received an inactivated influenza vaccine.

CDR3 amino acids: CASSEAFGGSGTDTQYF. In nucleotides, the CDR3 is TGTGCCAGCAGTGAAGCCTTCGGCGGGAGTGGAACAGATACGCAGTATTTT. The chain uses TRBV6-1 and TRBJ2-3; TRBD2 aligns across 7 bases. Per germline, CDR1 MNHNS and CDR2 SASEGT. V trimming: 0 bases; J trimming: 3 bases; junction bases outside the gene matches: 9. This CDR3 spans 17 amino acids.